The source of this T cell receptor beta chain is a study of Ad26.COV2.S vaccination and SARS-CoV-2 variants. Study-wide background: Intramuscular Ad26.COV2.S doses were given once or twice, 56 days apart.

This CDR3 has 12 residues. The ends were cut back, 6 bases at V and 5 bases at J, with 9 bases in the middle. CDR1 and CDR2 (germline): MNHEY, SVGEGT. As to treatment: approximately 18 received Ad26.COV2.S at low or high dose, single or two shots; 5 received placebo; per-sample allocation not given. Collection of samples fell on day 63 after the first vaccine or placebo injection. For this clone: Other nucleotide sequences in the sample specify the same CDR3.

The table came from immunoSEQ multiplex PCR; TCRdb's copy has only in-frame clones and leaves some out. Among about 680,000 clones, more than 70% were seen once, and the ten largest hold 1.5%. This chain connects TRBV6-2 or TRBV6-3 to TRBJ2-3, with D uncertain. Sequenced here: peripheral blood, sampled in a trial of Ad26.COV2.S vaccine versus placebo. The sequence was obtained from a person between 18 and 65 years old who received the Ad26.COV2.S COVID-19 vaccine or a placebo. The CDR3 nucleotides read TGTGCCAGCAGCCCGACCGAAGATACGCAGTATTTT. It specifies CASSPTEDTQYF.